The entry below gives a single T cell receptor beta chain sequence along with its context. The data derive from a study of identical twins. TCRdb reanalysed the 5' RACE reads using MiXCR and keeps one entry per CDR3 protein. The sample carries 500,000 to 600,000 distinct CDR3 sequences, roughly 21% recorded once. These data are also associated with another study on T cells expressing NK-cell markers. That paper adds: Evidence did not settle whether expanded NKG2C+ T cell clones targeted HCMV.

Sequenced input: CD4+ T cells sorted from blood. The sequence derives from a woman aged 18-35 years in good health.

CDR3 loop: CASSLGITGNTIYF. For the CDR3, the DNA is TGCGCCAGCAGCTTGGGGATAACAGGAAACACCATATATTTT. The V and J genes are TRBV5-1 and TRBJ1-3; D not resolved. With 0 bases removed from V and 4 bases from J, the gap between germline ends came to 8 bases. The CDR3 is made up of 14 amino acids. Germline V gives CDR1 SGHRS, CDR2 YFSETQ.